The T cell receptor (beta chain) under discussion was sequenced for a study of T cell responses to AZD1222 COVID-19 vaccine (dated by TCRdb to the early 2020s). For the wider study: AZD1222 recipients with second doses at about 4 weeks or about 12 weeks were pooled, because spike-specific TCR depth and breadth did not differ between schedules. A total of approximately 240 trial participants underwent TCR sequencing, of whom 200 to 220 had received two doses of AZD1222 and approximately 25 had received two doses of the MenACWY control vaccine. Trial participants were enrolled into age subgroups of 18-55, 56-69 and 70-plus years, which contained around 150, 28 and 57 TCR-sequenced participants, respectively.

In its sample, this clone was seen a few times. There is no known antigen for this receptor. No per-base quality is available; no much larger clone lies one base away. The CDR3 regions of human TCRbeta chains were analyzed by immunosequencing. In the source study's methods: Repertoire TCRs were matched against a reference library of SARS-CoV-2-specific TCRs generated with the MIRA antigen-specificity platform. Breadth meant the fraction of unique TCRs that were SARS-CoV-2-associated, whereas depth meant the fraction of total T cells that were SARS-CoV-2-associated. Each spike-specific TCR was assigned to its reactive spike region and to a CD4 or CD8 class using the MIRA data. Log10-transformed breadth and depth values were compared by one-way ANOVA with Sidak's multiple comparisons tests. Here the immuneACCESS table is served through TCRdb, limited to in-frame sequences with V and J called. Missing clones are a known gap in these copies; in checked studies unresolved V genes cover under half, and the rest lacks a known reason. D and trimming were read from the DNA, whereas the V and J calls and clone size are those reported in that table. The sample table lists about 150,000 clones, 90% of them with a count of one. The ten top clones hold approximately 3% of the sample.

The paper's findings and limits, for the study overall: After two AZD1222 doses, spike-specific TCR breadth and depth were significantly higher than at day 0 and than in MenACWY recipients. Conclusions about previously exposed vaccinees are limited because only a handful of AZD1222 recipients were SARS-CoV-2 seropositive at baseline. Participants were mostly white British, with more females than males. The authors suggested clonal diversity may have been underestimated. Nearly half of unique spike-specific TCRs reportedly recognized epitopes outside regions mutated in the B.1.351 and B.1.1.7 variants. Because no day 14 peak-response samples were available, the repertoires could be characterized only after the peak T cell response. The 56-69-year group was small, and its depth increase did not reach significance, likely because of low power. The whole spike protein was spanned by vaccine-associated CD4 TCRs, and dominant responses were seen in regions 160-218 and 743-854.

The intended sense of this specimen's time point label: baseline before first vaccination. The vaccinee samples were drawn from two UK trials, COV001 and COV002, one of which was a single-blind randomized controlled phase 2/3 trial testing AZD1222 (ChAdOx1 nCoV-19) in healthy adults. For TCRbeta chain sequencing, PBMC samples from trial participants were taken at day 0 and at day 28 after the second dose. V trim: 3 bases; J trim: 4 bases; unmatched bases: 5. Its CDR3 holds 15 amino acids, cysteine through phenylalanine. CDR3 DNA is the only sequence kept; it has 45 bases, read in frame from the first base. Reading the germline V gene gives CDR1 MNHNS and CDR2 SASEGT.

This TCR was recovered from an adult in good health. Sample: peripheral blood, taken on day 0 of AZD1222 vaccination. Here the chain combines TRBV6-1 and TRBJ2-1, and 8 junction bases match TRBD1. The CDR3 here reads CASSDRDRSYNEQFF. The DNA is TGTGCCAGCAGTGACCGGGACAGGAGTTACAATGAGCAGTTCTTC.